The rows below give T cell receptor beta chains drawn from one sample of a study of shared T cell receptors in the human thymus. Clones were read by immunoSEQ multiplex PCR, and TCRdb kept only the in-frame ones, dropping some. Of about 380,000 clones in the sample, approximately 95% were seen once. Sequenced: thymocytes. The receptors originated from a human donor. Each CDR3 is given with its conserved first and last residue. D genes are given only for firm matches. Expanded clones get a size class; other rows say once, few or many, or leave the size out.

clone size	CDR3 length	V gene	J gene	D gene	CDR3 protein	CDR3 DNA
-	18	TRBV21-1	TRBJ2-7	-	CASSKDRGRDLETYEQYF	TGTGCCAGCAGCAAAGATAGGGGACGGGATCTGGAGACCTACGAGCAGTACTTC
-	17	TRBV5-4	TRBJ2-5	-	CASSLGPAGAVRETQYF	TGTGCCAGCAGCTTGGGCCCAGCAGGAGCCGTGCGGGAGACCCAGTACTTC
-	16	TRBV5-8	TRBJ1-5	TRBD1	CASSLGQGPLGQPQHF	TGTGCCAGCAGCTTGGGACAGGGTCCTTTGGGCCAGCCCCAGCATTTT
-	16	TRBV27	TRBJ1-4	-	CASSFRAAGANEKLFF	TGTGCCAGCAGTTTTCGGGCGGCCGGGGCTAATGAAAAACTGTTTTTT
-	15	TRBV27	TRBJ1-6	-	CASSLSMGGSSPLHF	TGTGCCAGCAGTTTATCGATGGGGGGAAGTTCACCCCTCCACTTT
-	16	TRBV2	TRBJ2-3	TRBD1	CASSPDPGQHTDTQYF	TGTGCCAGCAGCCCAGACCCGGGACAGCACACAGATACGCAGTATTTT
-	14	TRBV6-5	TRBJ1-4	-	CASSYSTGLEKLFF	TGTGCCAGCAGTTACTCGACAGGTTTGGAAAAACTGTTTTTT
-	11	TRBV19	TRBJ2-1	-	CASSRGNEQFF	TGTGCCAGTAGTAGGGGTAATGAGCAGTTCTTC
-	14	TRBV6-5	TRBJ2-1	-	CASKEGASYNEQFF	TGTGCCAGCAAGGAGGGAGCCTCCTACAATGAGCAGTTCTTC
-	17	TRBV13	TRBJ2-3	-	CASSPLEGGRRTDTQYF	TGTGCCAGCAGCCCCTTGGAGGGGGGGCGCCGCACAGATACGCAGTATTTT
-	16	TRBV28	TRBJ2-7	-	CASSLWWGRSSYEQYF	TGTGCCAGCAGTTTATGGTGGGGTAGGAGCTCCTACGAGCAGTACTTC
-	14	TRBV18	TRBJ2-3	-	CASSPVVKPDTQYF	TGTGCCAGCTCCCCTGTAGTGAAGCCAGATACGCAGTATTTT
-	14	TRBV4-3	TRBJ2-7	-	CASSRSGLSYEQYF	TGCGCCAGCAGCCGGTCCGGGCTCTCCTACGAGCAGTACTTC
-	18	TRBV4-1	TRBJ2-1	TRBD2	CASSQVRLAGGPHGEQFF	TGCGCCAGCAGCCAAGTGCGGCTAGCGGGAGGGCCTCATGGTGAGCAGTTCTTC
-	18	TRBV7-8	TRBJ1-1	-	CASSSQILGPGVYTEAFF	TGTGCCAGCAGCTCCCAAATTCTCGGCCCTGGGGTGTACACTGAAGCTTTCTTT
-	13	TRBV6-5	TRBJ2-3	-	CASSPTRSDTQYF	TGTGCCAGCAGTCCAACTAGGTCGGATACGCAGTATTTT
-	15	TRBV4-1	TRBJ2-7	TRBD2	CASSQRSSGTYEQYF	TGCGCCAGCAGCCAGCGGTCTAGCGGGACCTACGAGCAGTACTTC
-	14	TRBV5-3	TRBJ2-7	TRBD1	CARSLSRGHCEQYF	TGTGCCAGAAGCTTGAGCAGGGGGCATTGCGAGCAGTACTTC
-	17	TRBV27	TRBJ1-5	-	CASSVGGAGRNNQPQHF	TGTGCCAGCAGTGTTGGGGGGGCAGGGAGGAACAATCAGCCCCAGCATTTT
-	14	TRBV30	TRBJ1-1	-	CAWSGGGRGTEAFF	TGTGCCTGGAGTGGTGGTGGGCGAGGGACTGAAGCTTTCTTT
-	15	TRBV9	TRBJ1-4	-	CASSATIATNEKLFF	TGTGCCAGCAGCGCGACCATCGCAACTAATGAAAAACTGTTTTTT
once	16	TRBV27	TRBJ2-3	-	CASSFNRDTNTDTQYF	TGTGCCAGCAGTTTTAACCGGGACACGAACACAGATACGCAGTATTTT
once	11	TRBV20-1	TRBJ1-2	-	CSAIGLGGYTF	TGCAGTGCTATAGGGTTGGGTGGCTACACCTTC
-	15	TRBV28	TRBJ2-2	TRBD2	CASSSRLASPGELFF	TGTGCCAGCAGCTCAAGACTAGCTTCCCCGGGGGAGCTGTTTTTT
-	17	TRBV27	TRBJ2-3	-	CASRLFDRGGGADTQYF	TGTGCCAGCAGACTCTTCGACAGGGGTGGGGGGGCAGATACGCAGTATTTT
-	18	TRBV11-2	TRBJ2-3	-	CASSFQRQRSSLTDTQYF	TGTGCCAGCAGCTTCCAACGGCAACGGTCATCATTAACAGATACGCAGTATTTT
-	15	TRBV6-6	TRBJ2-7	-	CASSYSTTRAYEQYF	TGTGCCAGCAGTTACTCGACGACTAGGGCCTACGAGCAGTACTTC
-	17	TRBV6-1	TRBJ2-1	TRBD1	CASSEAQGTGGQDEQFF	TGTGCCAGCAGTGAAGCGCAAGGGACAGGGGGGCAGGATGAGCAGTTCTTC
-	13	TRBV10-1	TRBJ1-1	-	CASSGHMNTEAFF	TGCGCCAGCAGCGGGCACATGAACACTGAAGCTTTCTTT
-	16	TRBV28	TRBJ2-6	TRBD1	CASRGDRVTGANVLTF	TGTGCCAGCAGGGGAGACAGGGTGACTGGGGCCAACGTCCTGACTTTC
-	14	TRBV19	TRBJ2-2	TRBD1	CASTQDRGHGELFF	TGTGCCAGTACCCAGGACAGGGGGCACGGGGAGCTGTTTTTT
-	16	TRBV7-2	TRBJ2-7	TRBD1	CASSLRYRTGTYEQYF	TGTGCCAGCAGCTTAAGGTACCGGACAGGTACCTACGAGCAGTACTTC
-	22	TRBV29-1	TRBJ1-2	TRBD1	CSVSSIGQGARIPGRATYGYTF	TGCAGCGTTAGCAGCATTGGACAGGGGGCCCGTATCCCGGGTCGAGCCACCTATGGCTACACCTTC
once	14	TRBV4-1	TRBJ1-4	-	CASSQRGANEKLFF	TGCGCCAGCAGCCAGCGAGGGGCGAATGAAAAACTGTTTTTT
once	17	TRBV6-1	TRBJ2-7	-	CASSEVKLAGSTYEQYF	TGTGCCAGCAGTGAAGTTAAGTTGGCCGGTTCTACCTACGAGCAGTACTTC
-	14	TRBV14	TRBJ1-4	-	CASSQRDTNEKLFF	TGTGCCAGCAGCCAACGTGACACCAATGAAAAACTGTTTTTT
-	14	TRBV30	TRBJ1-5	-	CAWSVRYSNQPQHF	TGTGCCTGGAGTGTCAGATATAGCAATCAGCCCCAGCATTTT
-	20	TRBV10-3	TRBJ2-7	TRBD2	CAIRGIRGLAGGPTWYEQYF	TGTGCCATCAGGGGGATCCGCGGGCTAGCGGGAGGGCCGACTTGGTACGAGCAGTACTTC
-	17	TRBV5-1	TRBJ1-4	-	CASSLDHQTARNEKLFF	TGCGCCAGCAGCTTGGACCACCAGACCGCTAGGAATGAAAAACTGTTTTTT
-	16	TRBV28	TRBJ2-3	TRBD1	CASRTTGGGLTDTQYF	TGTGCCAGCAGGACGACAGGGGGAGGCCTCACAGATACGCAGTATTTT
-	16	TRBV7-3	TRBJ2-7	-	CASSFTRTFRPYEQYF	TGTGCCAGCAGCTTTACTAGGACTTTCCGCCCTTACGAGCAGTACTTC
-	18	TRBV4-1	TRBJ2-5	TRBD2	CASSSHLKTSGRGETQYF	TGCGCCAGCAGCTCACACTTGAAAACTAGCGGGAGAGGGGAGACCCAGTACTTC
-	14	TRBV4-2	TRBJ1-5	TRBD1	CASRADREVQPQHF	TGTGCCAGCAGAGCGGACAGGGAAGTTCAGCCCCAGCATTTT
-	15	TRBV2	TRBJ1-2	-	CASIGDRGRDYGYTF	TGTGCCAGCATTGGAGACAGAGGTAGGGACTATGGCTACACCTTC
-	17	TRBV4-1	TRBJ2-2	-	CASSQGRGERRGGELFF	TGCGCCAGCAGCCAAGGAAGAGGGGAGCGAAGGGGCGGGGAGCTGTTTTTT
-	11	TRBV27	TRBJ2-7	-	CASMTGYEQYF	TGTGCCAGCATGACCGGCTACGAGCAGTACTTC
-	16	TRBV9	TRBJ2-1	TRBD2	CASSERGLAGPNEQFF	TGTGCCAGCAGCGAGAGAGGACTAGCGGGACCAAATGAGCAGTTCTTC
-	20	TRBV9	TRBJ2-3	-	CASSVGGTFELGSSTDTQYF	TGTGCCAGCAGCGTTGGGGGAACCTTTGAACTCGGTTCTAGCACAGATACGCAGTATTTT
once	12	TRBV19	TRBJ1-1	-	CASSPQRSETFF	TGTGCCAGTAGTCCCCAAAGGTCCGAAACTTTCTTT
-	16	TRBV28	TRBJ1-4	TRBD1	CASSLSYGTGDEKLFF	TGTGCCAGCAGTTTAAGCTATGGGACAGGGGATGAAAAACTGTTTTTT
-	19	TRBV11-2	TRBJ2-1	TRBD1	CASSLDSIVGTGGSNEQFF	TGTGCCAGCAGCTTAGATTCTATTGTGGGGACAGGGGGCAGCAATGAGCAGTTCTTC
once	17	TRBV29-1	TRBJ2-1	TRBD2	CSVGRASGIGSYNEQFF	TGCAGCGTTGGGAGGGCTAGCGGGATTGGCTCCTACAATGAGCAGTTCTTC